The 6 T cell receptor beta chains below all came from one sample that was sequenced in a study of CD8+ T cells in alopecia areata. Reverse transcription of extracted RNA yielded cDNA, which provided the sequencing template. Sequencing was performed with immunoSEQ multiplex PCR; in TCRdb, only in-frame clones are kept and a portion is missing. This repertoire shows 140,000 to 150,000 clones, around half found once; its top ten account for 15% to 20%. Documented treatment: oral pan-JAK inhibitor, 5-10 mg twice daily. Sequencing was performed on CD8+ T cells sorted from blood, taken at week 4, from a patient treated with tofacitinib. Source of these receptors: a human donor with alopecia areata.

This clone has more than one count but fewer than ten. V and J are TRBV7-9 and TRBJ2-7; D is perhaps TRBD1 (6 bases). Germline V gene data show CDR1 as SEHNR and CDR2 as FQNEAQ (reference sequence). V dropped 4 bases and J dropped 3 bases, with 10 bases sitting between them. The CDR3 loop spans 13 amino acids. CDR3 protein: CASSSTGIYEQYF. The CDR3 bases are TGTGCCAGCAGCTCAACAGGGATCTACGAGCAGTACTTC.

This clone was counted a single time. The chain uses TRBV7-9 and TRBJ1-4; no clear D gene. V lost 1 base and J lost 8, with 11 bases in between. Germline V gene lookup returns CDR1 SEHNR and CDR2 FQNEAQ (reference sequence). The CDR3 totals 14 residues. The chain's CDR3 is CASSLVAGGEKLFF. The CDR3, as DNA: TGTGCCAGCAGCTTAGTGGCAGGTGGAGAAAAACTGTTTTTT. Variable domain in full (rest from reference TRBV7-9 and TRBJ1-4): DTGVSQNPRHKITKRGQNVTFRCDPISEHNRLYWYRQTLGQGPEFLTYFQNEAQLEKSRLLSDRFSAERPKGSFSTLEIQRTEQGDSAMYLCASSLVAGGEKLFFGSGTQLSVL.

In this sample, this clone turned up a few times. The CDR3 region has the DNA TGTGCCAGCAGCAGGGATAGAAATCAGCCCCAGCATTTT. As protein: CASSRDRNQPQHF. V usage is TRBV16 and J usage is TRBJ1-5; D unclear. This CDR3 spans 13 amino acids. Trimming shortened V by 5 bases and J by 4 bases, and 9 bases separated the two germline ends. Germline CDR1 and CDR2: KGHSY and FQNENV.

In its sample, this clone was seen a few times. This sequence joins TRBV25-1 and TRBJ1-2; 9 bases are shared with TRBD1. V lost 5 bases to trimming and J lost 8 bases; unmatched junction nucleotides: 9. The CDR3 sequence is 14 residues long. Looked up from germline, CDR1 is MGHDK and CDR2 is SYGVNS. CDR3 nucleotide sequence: TGTGCCAGCAGTAAATGGACAGGGGAAAAAGGCTACACCTTC. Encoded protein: CASSKWTGEKGYTF.

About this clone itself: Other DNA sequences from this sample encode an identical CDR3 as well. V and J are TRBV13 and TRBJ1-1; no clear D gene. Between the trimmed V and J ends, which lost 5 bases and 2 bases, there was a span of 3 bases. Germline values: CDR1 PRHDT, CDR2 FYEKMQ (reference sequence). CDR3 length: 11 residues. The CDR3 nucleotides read TGTGCCAGCAGCCCAAACACTGAAGCTTTCTTT. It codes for CASSPNTEAFF.

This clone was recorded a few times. CDR3 DNA: TGTGCCAGCACCTCTGGGAGCACTGAAGCTTTCTTT. It is translated as CASTSGSTEAFF. The chain couples TRBV6-6 to TRBJ1-1; unclear D gene. V was clipped by 7 bases and J by 4 bases, with 10 bases between them. The CDR3 covers 12 residues. CDR1 MNHNY and CDR2 SVGAGI come from the germline V gene (reference sequence).